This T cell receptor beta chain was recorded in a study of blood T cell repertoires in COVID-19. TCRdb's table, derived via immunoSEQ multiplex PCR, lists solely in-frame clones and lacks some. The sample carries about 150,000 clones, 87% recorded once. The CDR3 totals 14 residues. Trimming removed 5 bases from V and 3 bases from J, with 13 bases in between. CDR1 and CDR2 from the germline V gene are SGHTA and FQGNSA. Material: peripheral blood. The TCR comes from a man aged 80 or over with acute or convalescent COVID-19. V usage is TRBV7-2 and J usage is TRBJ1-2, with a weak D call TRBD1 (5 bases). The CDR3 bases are TGTGCCAGCAGCAAAGAGGGGAGGGACTATGGCTACACCTTC. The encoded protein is CASSKEGRDYGYTF.